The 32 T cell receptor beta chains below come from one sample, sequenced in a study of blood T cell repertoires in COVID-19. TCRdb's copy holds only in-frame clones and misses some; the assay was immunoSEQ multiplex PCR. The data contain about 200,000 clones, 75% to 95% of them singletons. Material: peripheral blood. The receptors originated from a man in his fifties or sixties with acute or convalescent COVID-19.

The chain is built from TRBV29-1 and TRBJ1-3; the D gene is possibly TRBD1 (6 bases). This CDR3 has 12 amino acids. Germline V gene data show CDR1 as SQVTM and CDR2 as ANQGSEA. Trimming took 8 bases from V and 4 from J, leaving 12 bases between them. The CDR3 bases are TGCAGCACCTCAGGGGACGGAAACACCATATATTTT. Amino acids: CSTSGDGNTIYF.

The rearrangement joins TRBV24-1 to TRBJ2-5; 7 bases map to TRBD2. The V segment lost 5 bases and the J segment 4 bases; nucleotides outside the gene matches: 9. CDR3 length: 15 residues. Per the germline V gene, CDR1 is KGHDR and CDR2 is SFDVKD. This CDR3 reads CATSGGGAGRETQYF. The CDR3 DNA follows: TGTGCCACCAGTGGCGGGGGAGCAGGGAGAGAGACCCAGTACTTC.

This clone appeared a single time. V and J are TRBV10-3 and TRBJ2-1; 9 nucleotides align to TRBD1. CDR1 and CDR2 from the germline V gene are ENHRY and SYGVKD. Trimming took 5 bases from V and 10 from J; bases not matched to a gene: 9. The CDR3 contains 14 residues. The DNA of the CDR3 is TGTGCCATCAGTTCCGGGACAGGGAGTCGGGAGCAGTTCTTC. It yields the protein CAISSGTGSREQFF.

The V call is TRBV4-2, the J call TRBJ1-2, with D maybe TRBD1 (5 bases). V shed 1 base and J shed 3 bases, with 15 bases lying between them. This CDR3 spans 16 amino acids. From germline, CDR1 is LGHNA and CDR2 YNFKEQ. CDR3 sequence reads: CASSQGRGGDYYGYTF. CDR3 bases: TGTGCCAGCAGCCAAGGTAGAGGAGGGGACTACTATGGCTACACCTTC.

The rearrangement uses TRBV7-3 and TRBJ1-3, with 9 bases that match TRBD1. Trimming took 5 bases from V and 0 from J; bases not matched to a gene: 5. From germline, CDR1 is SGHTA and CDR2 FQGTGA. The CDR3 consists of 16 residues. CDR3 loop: CASSAGQGFSGNTIYF. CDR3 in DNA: TGTGCCAGCAGCGCGGGACAGGGTTTCTCTGGAAACACCATATATTTT.

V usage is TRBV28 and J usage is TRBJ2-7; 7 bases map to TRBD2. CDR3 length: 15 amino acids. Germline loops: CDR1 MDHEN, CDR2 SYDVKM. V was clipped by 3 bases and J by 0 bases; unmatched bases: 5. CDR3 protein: CASSFRGDSSYEQYF. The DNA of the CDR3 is TGTGCCAGCAGTTTTCGGGGGGATAGCTCCTACGAGCAGTACTTC.

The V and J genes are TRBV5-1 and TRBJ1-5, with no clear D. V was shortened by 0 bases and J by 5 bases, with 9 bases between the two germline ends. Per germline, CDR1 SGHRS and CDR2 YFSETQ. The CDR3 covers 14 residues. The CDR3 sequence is CASSLAGYDQPQHF. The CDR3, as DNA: TGCGCCAGCAGCTTGGCCGGGTACGATCAGCCCCAGCATTTT.

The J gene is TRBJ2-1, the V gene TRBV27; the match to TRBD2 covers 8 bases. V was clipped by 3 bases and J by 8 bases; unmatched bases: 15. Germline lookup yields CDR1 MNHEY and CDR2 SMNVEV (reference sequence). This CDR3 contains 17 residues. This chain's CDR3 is CASSFEWSGSPRDEQFF. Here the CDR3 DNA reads TGTGCCAGCAGTTTTGAGTGGAGCGGGAGCCCCCGGGATGAGCAGTTCTTC.

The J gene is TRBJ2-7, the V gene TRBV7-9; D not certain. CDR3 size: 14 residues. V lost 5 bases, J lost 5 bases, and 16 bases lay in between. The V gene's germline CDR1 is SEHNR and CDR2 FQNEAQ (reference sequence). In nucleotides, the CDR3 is TGTGCCAGCAGCCCCCGTAGCCAGAGGAACGAGCAGTACTTC. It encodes CASSPRSQRNEQYF.

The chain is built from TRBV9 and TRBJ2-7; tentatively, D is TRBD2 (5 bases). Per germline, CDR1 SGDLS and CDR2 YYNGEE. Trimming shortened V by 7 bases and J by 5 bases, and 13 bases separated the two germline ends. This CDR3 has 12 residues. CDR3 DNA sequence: TGTGCCAGCTCGGCGGGTTTCGACGAGCAGTACTTC. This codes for CASSAGFDEQYF.

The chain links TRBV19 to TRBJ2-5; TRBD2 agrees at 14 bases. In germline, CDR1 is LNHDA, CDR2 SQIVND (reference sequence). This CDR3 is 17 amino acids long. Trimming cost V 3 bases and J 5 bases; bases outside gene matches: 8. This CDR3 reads CASSISGLAGDGETQYF. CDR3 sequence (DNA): TGTGCCAGTAGTATCTCGGGACTAGCGGGAGATGGTGAGACCCAGTACTTC.

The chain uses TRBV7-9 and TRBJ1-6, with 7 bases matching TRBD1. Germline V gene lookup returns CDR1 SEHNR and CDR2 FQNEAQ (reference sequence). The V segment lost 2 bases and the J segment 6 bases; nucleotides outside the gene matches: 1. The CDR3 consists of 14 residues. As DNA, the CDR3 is TGTGCCAGCAGCTTAAGGGGGCTTAATTCACCCCTCCACTTT. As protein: CASSLRGLNSPLHF.

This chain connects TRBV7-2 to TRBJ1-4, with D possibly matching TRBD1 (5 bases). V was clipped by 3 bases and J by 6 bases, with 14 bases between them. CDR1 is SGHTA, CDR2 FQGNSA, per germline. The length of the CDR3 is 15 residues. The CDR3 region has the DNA TGTGCCAGCAGCTTCGGGCGGGACCGACATGAAAAACTGTTTTTT. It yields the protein CASSFGRDRHEKLFF. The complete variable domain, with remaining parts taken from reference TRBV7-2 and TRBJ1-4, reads GAGVSQSPSNKVTEKGKDVELRCDPISGHTALYWYRQSLGQGLEFLIYFQGNSAPDKSGLPSDRFSAERTGGSVSTLTIQRTQQEDSAVYLCASSFGRDRHEKLFFGSGTQLSVL.

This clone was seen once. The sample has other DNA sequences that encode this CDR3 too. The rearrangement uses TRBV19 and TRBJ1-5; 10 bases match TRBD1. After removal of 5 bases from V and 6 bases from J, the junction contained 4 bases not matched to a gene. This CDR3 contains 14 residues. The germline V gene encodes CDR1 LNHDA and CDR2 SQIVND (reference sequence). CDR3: CASSLRDRGQPQHF. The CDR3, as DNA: TGTGCCAGTAGTCTAAGGGACAGGGGTCAGCCCCAGCATTTT.

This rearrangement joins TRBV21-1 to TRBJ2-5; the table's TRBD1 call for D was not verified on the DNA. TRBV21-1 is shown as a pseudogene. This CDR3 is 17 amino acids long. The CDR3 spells CASSNKHRGPVQETQYF. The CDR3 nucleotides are TGTGCCAGCAGCAACAAGCACAGGGGCCCCGTCCAAGAGACCCAGTACTTC.

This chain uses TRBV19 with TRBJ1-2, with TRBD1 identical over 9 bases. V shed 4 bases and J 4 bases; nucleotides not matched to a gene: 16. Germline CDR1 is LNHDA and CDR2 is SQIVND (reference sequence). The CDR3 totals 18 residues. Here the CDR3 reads CASSTFGDRVVGGYGYTF. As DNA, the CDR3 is TGTGCCAGTAGTACCTTCGGGGACAGGGTGGTTGGTGGCTATGGCTACACCTTC. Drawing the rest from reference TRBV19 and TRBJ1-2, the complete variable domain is DGGITQSPKYLFRKEGQNVTLSCEQNLNHDAMYWYRQDPGQGLRLIYYSQIVNDFQKGDIAEGYSVSREKKESFPLTVTSAQKNPTAFYLCASSTFGDRVVGGYGYTFGSGTRLTVV.

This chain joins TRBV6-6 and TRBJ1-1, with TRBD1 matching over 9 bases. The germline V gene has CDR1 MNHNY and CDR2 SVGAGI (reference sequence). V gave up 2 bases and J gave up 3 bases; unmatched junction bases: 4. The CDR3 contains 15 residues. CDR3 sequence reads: CASSYAGTGYTEAFF. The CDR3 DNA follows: TGTGCCAGCAGTTACGCCGGGACAGGGTACACTGAAGCTTTCTTT.

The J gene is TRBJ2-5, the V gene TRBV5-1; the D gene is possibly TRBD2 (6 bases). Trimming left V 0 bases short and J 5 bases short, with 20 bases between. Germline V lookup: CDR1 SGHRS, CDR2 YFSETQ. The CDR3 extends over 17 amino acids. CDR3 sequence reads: CASSLGSMGASGETQYF. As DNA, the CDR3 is TGCGCCAGCAGCTTGGGGTCGATGGGCGCCAGCGGGGAGACCCAGTACTTC.

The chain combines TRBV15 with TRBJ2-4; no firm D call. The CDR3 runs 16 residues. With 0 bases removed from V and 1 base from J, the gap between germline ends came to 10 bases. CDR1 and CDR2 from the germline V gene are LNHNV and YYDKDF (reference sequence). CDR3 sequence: CATSRDRTGAKNIQYF. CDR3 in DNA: TGTGCCACCAGCAGAGATCGCACCGGGGCCAAAAACATTCAGTACTTC.

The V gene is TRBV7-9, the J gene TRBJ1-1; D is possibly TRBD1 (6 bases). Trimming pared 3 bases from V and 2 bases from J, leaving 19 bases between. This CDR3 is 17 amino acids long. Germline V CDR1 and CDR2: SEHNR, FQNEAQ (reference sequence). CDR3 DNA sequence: TGTGCCAGCAGCTTCACACCGGGGAGGGGGGAAAACACTGAAGCTTTCTTT. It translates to CASSFTPGRGENTEAFF.

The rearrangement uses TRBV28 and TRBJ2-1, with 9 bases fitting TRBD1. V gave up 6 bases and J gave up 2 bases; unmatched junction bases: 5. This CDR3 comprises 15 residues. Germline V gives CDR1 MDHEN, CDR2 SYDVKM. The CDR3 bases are TGTGCCAGCAGCGCTCGACAGGGGGCCTACAATGAGCAGTTCTTC. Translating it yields CASSARQGAYNEQFF.

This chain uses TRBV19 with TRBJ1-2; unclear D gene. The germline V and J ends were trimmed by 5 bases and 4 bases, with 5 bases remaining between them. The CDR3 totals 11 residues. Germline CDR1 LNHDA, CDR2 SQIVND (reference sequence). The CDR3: CASSYGYGYTF. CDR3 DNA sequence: TGTGCCAGTAGTTACGGCTATGGCTACACCTTC.

The CDR3: CASSLSMGHTEAFF. The CDR3 nucleotides are TGTGCCAGCAGTTTATCGATGGGGCACACTGAAGCTTTCTTT. This rearrangement joins TRBV27 to TRBJ1-1, with D possibly matching TRBD1 (5 bases). V dropped 0 bases and J dropped 3 bases, with 8 bases sitting between them. This CDR3 region has 14 residues. Germline values: CDR1 MNHEY, CDR2 SMNVEV (reference sequence).

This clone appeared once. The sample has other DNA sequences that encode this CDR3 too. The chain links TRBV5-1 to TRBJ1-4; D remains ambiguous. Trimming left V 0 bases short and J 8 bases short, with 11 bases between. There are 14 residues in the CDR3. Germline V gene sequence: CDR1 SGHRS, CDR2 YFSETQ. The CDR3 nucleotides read TGCGCCAGCAGCTTGGGAACGGGCGGGGAAAAACTGTTTTTT. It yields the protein CASSLGTGGEKLFF. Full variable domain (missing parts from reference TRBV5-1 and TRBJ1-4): KAGVTQTPRYLIKTRGQQVTLSCSPISGHRSVSWYQQTPGQGLQFLFEYFSETQRNKGNFPGRFSGRQFSNSRSEMNVSTLELGDSALYLCASSLGTGGEKLFFGSGTQLSVL.

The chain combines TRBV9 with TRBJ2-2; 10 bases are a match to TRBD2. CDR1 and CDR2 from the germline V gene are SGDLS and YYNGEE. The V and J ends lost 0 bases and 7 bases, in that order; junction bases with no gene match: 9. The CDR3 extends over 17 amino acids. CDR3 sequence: CASSVGLAGVLGGELFF. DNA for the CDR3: TGTGCCAGCAGCGTAGGCCTAGCGGGAGTGCTCGGCGGGGAGCTGTTTTTT.

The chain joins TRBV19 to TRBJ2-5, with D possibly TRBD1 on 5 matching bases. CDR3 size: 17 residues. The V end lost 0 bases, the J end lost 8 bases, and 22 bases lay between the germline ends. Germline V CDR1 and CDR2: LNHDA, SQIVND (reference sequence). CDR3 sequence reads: CASSIDPGQGIRGTQYF. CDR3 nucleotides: TGTGCCAGTAGTATAGATCCTGGCCAGGGAATAAGGGGCACCCAGTACTTC.

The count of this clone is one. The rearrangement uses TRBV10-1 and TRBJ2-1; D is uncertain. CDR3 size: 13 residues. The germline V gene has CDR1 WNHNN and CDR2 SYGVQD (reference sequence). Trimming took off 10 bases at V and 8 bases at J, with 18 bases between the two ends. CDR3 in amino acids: CATSPRLGHEQFF. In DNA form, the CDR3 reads TGCGCCACCTCCCCTCGATTGGGCCATGAGCAGTTCTTC.

CDR3 sequence reads: CASSSRWTGASGANVLTF. The CDR3 bases are TGTGCCAGTAGTTCCCGATGGACAGGGGCCTCTGGGGCCAACGTCCTGACTTTC. The genes are TRBV19 and TRBJ2-6; 9 positions match TRBD1. Losses at the gene ends were 5 bases for V and 0 bases for J; bases not matched to a gene: 8. This CDR3 is built from 18 residues. CDR1 and CDR2 from the germline V gene are LNHDA and SQIVND (reference sequence).

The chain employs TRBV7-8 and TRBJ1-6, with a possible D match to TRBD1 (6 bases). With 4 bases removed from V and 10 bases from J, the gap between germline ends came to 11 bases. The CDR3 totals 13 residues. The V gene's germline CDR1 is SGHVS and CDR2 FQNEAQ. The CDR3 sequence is CASSSTGYSPLHF. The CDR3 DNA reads TGTGCCAGCAGCTCTACAGGGTACTCACCCCTCCACTTT.

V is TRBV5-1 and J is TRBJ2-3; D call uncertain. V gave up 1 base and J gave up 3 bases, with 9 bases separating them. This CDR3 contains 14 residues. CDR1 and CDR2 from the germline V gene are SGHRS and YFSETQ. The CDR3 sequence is CASSLIRSTDTQYF. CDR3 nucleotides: TGCGCCAGCAGCTTGATCAGGTCGACAGATACGCAGTATTTT.

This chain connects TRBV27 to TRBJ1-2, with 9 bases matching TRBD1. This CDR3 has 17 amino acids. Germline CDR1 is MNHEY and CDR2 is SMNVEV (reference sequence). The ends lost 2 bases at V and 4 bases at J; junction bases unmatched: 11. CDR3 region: CASSLTPPTGGGYGYTF. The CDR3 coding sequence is TGTGCCAGCAGTTTAACCCCTCCGACAGGGGGAGGCTATGGCTACACCTTC.

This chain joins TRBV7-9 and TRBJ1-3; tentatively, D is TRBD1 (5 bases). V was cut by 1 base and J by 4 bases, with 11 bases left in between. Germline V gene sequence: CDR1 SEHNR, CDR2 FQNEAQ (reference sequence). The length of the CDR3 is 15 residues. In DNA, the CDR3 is TGTGCCAGCAGCTTAGGTCGACAGATCGGAAACACCATATATTTT. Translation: CASSLGRQIGNTIYF.